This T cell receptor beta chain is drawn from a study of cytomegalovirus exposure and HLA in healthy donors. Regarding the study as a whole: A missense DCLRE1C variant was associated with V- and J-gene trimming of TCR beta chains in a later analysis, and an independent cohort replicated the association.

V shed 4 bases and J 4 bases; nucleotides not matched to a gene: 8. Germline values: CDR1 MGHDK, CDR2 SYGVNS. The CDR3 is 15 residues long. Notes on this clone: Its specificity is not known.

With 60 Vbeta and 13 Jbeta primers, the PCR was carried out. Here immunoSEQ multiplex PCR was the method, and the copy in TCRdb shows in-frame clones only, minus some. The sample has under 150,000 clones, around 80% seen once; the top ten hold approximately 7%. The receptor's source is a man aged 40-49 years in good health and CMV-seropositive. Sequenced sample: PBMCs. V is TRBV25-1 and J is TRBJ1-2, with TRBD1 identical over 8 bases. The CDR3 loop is CASSGPGQVPYGYTF. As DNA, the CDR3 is TGTGCCAGCAGTGGCCCGGGACAGGTGCCCTATGGCTACACCTTC.